This is a list of T cell receptor beta chains from one sample in a study of identical twins. TCRdb processed the 5' RACE reads anew with MiXCR; each CDR3 protein has one entry. The sample includes roughly 570,000 distinct CDR3 sequences, roughly 9.9% of them seen just once. This sample was shared with a second study, whose subject was yellow fever vaccine responses in identical twins.

Sequencing was carried out using PBMCs. The receptors derive from a young woman in good health. Each CDR3 is given with its conserved first and last residue. D genes are given only for firm matches. Clone size, where shown, is once, few, many, or a class for clones that have expanded.

CDR3 protein: CASSMLNTEAFF
CDR3 DNA: TGTGCCAGTAGTATGCTGAACACTGAAGCTTTCTTT
clone size: -
D gene: -
J gene: TRBJ1-1
V gene: TRBV19

CDR3 protein: CASSYNRGETQYF
CDR3 DNA: TGTGCCAGCAGCTACAACAGGGGAGAGACCCAGTACTTC
clone size: many
D gene: TRBD1
J gene: TRBJ2-5
V gene: TRBV7-2

CDR3 protein: CSVQGSNYGYTF
CDR3 DNA: TGCAGCGTTCAGGGTTCTAACTATGGCTACACCTTC
clone size: few
D gene: -
J gene: TRBJ1-2
V gene: TRBV29-1

CDR3 protein: CSVVELAENEQFF
CDR3 DNA: TGCAGCGTTGTAGAACTAGCGGAGAATGAGCAGTTCTTC
clone size: many
D gene: TRBD2
J gene: TRBJ2-1
V gene: TRBV29-1

CDR3 protein: CASSQVSGDYNEQFF
CDR3 DNA: TGCGCCAGCAGCCAAGTCTCCGGGGACTACAATGAGCAGTTCTTC
clone size: few
D gene: -
J gene: TRBJ2-1
V gene: TRBV4-3

CDR3 protein: CASSLYRRETQYF
CDR3 DNA: TGTGCCAGCAGCTTATACAGAAGGGAGACCCAGTACTTC
clone size: few
D gene: -
J gene: TRBJ2-5
V gene: TRBV7-3

CDR3 protein: CASSPLDRREQYF
CDR3 DNA: TGTGCCAGCAGCCCCCTCGACAGAAGGGAGCAGTACTTC
clone size: -
D gene: -
J gene: TRBJ2-7
V gene: TRBV7-6

CDR3 protein: CASSPGVYQETQYF
CDR3 DNA: TGTGCCAGCAGCCCAGGGGTGTACCAAGAGACCCAGTACTTC
clone size: many
D gene: -
J gene: TRBJ2-5
V gene: TRBV7-2

CDR3 protein: CSVEDLGTGEQYF
CDR3 DNA: TGCAGCGTTGAAGATCTTGGGACAGGGGAGCAGTACTTC
clone size: -
D gene: TRBD1
J gene: TRBJ2-7
V gene: TRBV29-1

CDR3 protein: CASSLTPNNEQFF
CDR3 DNA: TGTGCCAGCAGTCTCACACCTAACAATGAGCAGTTCTTC
clone size: few
D gene: -
J gene: TRBJ2-1
V gene: TRBV12-3/TRBV12-4

CDR3 protein: CASSPGQVNEQYF
CDR3 DNA: TGCGCCAGCAGCCCGGGACAGGTCAACGAGCAGTACTTC
clone size: few
D gene: TRBD1
J gene: TRBJ2-7
V gene: TRBV5-1

CDR3 protein: CASSILSGGRVETQYF
CDR3 DNA: TGTGCCAGCAGCATACTCAGCGGGGGACGGGTTGAGACCCAGTACTTC
clone size: -
D gene: TRBD2
J gene: TRBJ2-5
V gene: TRBV9

CDR3 protein: CATSTRAAISTDTQYF
CDR3 DNA: TGTGCCACCAGCACCAGGGCGGCAATAAGCACAGATACGCAGTATTTT
clone size: many
D gene: -
J gene: TRBJ2-3
V gene: TRBV24-1

CDR3 protein: CASALGRQASSYEQYF
CDR3 DNA: TGTGCCAGCGCCTTGGGGCGACAGGCAAGCTCCTACGAGCAGTACTTC
clone size: few
D gene: -
J gene: TRBJ2-7
V gene: TRBV2

CDR3 protein: CASSLAVGGETQYF
CDR3 DNA: TGTGCCAGCAGCTTAGCAGTCGGGGGAGAGACCCAGTACTTC
clone size: -
D gene: -
J gene: TRBJ2-5
V gene: TRBV7-9

CDR3 protein: CAWSVGRDEAFF
CDR3 DNA: TGTGCCTGGAGTGTAGGCAGGGATGAAGCTTTCTTT
clone size: -
D gene: -
J gene: TRBJ1-1
V gene: TRBV30

CDR3 protein: CASSFQTSSYNEQFF
CDR3 DNA: TGTGCCAGCAGCTTTCAGACTAGCTCCTACAATGAGCAGTTCTTC
clone size: -
D gene: -
J gene: TRBJ2-1
V gene: TRBV13

CDR3 protein: CASKRSRGPGNEQFF
CDR3 DNA: TGTGCCAGCAAACGGAGCAGAGGTCCGGGCAATGAGCAGTTCTTC
clone size: -
D gene: -
J gene: TRBJ2-1
V gene: TRBV2

CDR3 protein: CASSIGTELEQYF
CDR3 DNA: TGTGCCAGCAGCATCGGAACGGAGCTCGAGCAGTACTTC
clone size: many
D gene: -
J gene: TRBJ2-7
V gene: TRBV5-6

CDR3 protein: CSARGSAENEQYF
CDR3 DNA: TGCAGTGCTAGGGGCTCCGCAGAGAACGAGCAGTACTTC
clone size: many
D gene: -
J gene: TRBJ2-7
V gene: TRBV20-1

CDR3 protein: CASSLVPSGETQYF
CDR3 DNA: TGTGCCAGCAGCTTGGTGCCTAGCGGGGAGACCCAGTACTTC
clone size: few
D gene: TRBD2
J gene: TRBJ2-5
V gene: TRBV11-2

CDR3 protein: CASSPTQSGGFTGELFF
CDR3 DNA: TGTGCCAGCAGTCCTACTCAAAGCGGGGGTTTCACCGGGGAGCTGTTTTTT
clone size: many
D gene: TRBD2
J gene: TRBJ2-2
V gene: TRBV6-5

CDR3 protein: CASSQDRREQDTQYF
CDR3 DNA: TGCGCCAGCAGCCAAGATCGGCGGGAGCAAGATACGCAGTATTTT
clone size: -
D gene: TRBD2
J gene: TRBJ2-3
V gene: TRBV4-1

CDR3 protein: CASSPPLSEQFF
CDR3 DNA: TGTGCCAGCAGCCCCCCCCTAAGTGAGCAGTTCTTC
clone size: few
D gene: -
J gene: TRBJ2-1
V gene: TRBV12-3/TRBV12-4

CDR3 protein: CASSSLALTNTGELFF
CDR3 DNA: TGTGCCAGCAGTTCACTAGCCCTAACGAACACCGGGGAGCTGTTTTTT
clone size: few
D gene: -
J gene: TRBJ2-2
V gene: TRBV12-3/TRBV12-4

CDR3 protein: CASSQTSGNTIYF
CDR3 DNA: TGTGCCAGCAGCCAGACATCAGGAAACACCATATATTTT
clone size: many
D gene: -
J gene: TRBJ1-3
V gene: TRBV7-3

CDR3 protein: CASSYPKGPQYF
CDR3 DNA: TGTGCCAGCAGTTACCCAAAAGGGCCGCAGTACTTC
clone size: many
D gene: -
J gene: TRBJ2-7
V gene: TRBV6-5

CDR3 protein: CASSLGGSREQFF
CDR3 DNA: TGCGCCAGCAGCTTGGGAGGGTCAAGGGAGCAGTTCTTC
clone size: few
D gene: -
J gene: TRBJ2-1
V gene: TRBV5-1

CDR3 protein: CASSQVVGSGTDTQYF
CDR3 DNA: TGCGCCAGCAGCCAGGTAGTCGGGAGCGGCACAGATACGCAGTATTTT
clone size: many
D gene: -
J gene: TRBJ2-3
V gene: TRBV4-1

CDR3 protein: CASRSTSGSYEQYF
CDR3 DNA: TGCGCCAGCAGGTCGACTAGCGGTTCCTACGAGCAGTACTTC
clone size: few
D gene: TRBD2
J gene: TRBJ2-7
V gene: TRBV5-1

CDR3 protein: CAWSGTGELFF
CDR3 DNA: TGTGCCTGGAGCGGTACTGGGGAGCTGTTTTTT
clone size: few
D gene: -
J gene: TRBJ2-2
V gene: TRBV30

CDR3 protein: CSTDTQYF
CDR3 DNA: TGCAGCACAGATACGCAGTATTTT
clone size: -
D gene: -
J gene: TRBJ2-3
V gene: TRBV20-1

CDR3 protein: CASSPPGLDEKLFF
CDR3 DNA: TGTGCCAGCAGCCCCCCCGGGCTTGATGAAAAACTGTTTTTT
clone size: -
D gene: -
J gene: TRBJ1-4
V gene: TRBV12-3/TRBV12-4

CDR3 protein: CASSPRGGGGTEAFF
CDR3 DNA: TGCGCCAGCAGTCCGAGAGGTGGGGGGGGCACTGAAGCTTTCTTT
clone size: -
D gene: -
J gene: TRBJ1-1
V gene: TRBV5-1

CDR3 protein: CASSLSLFREAFF
CDR3 DNA: TGTGCCAGCAGCTTATCATTGTTCAGGGAAGCTTTCTTT
clone size: few
D gene: -
J gene: TRBJ1-1
V gene: TRBV7-2

CDR3 protein: CATSDHGGLGYNEQFF
CDR3 DNA: TGTGCCACCAGTGATCATGGAGGACTGGGTTACAATGAGCAGTTCTTC
clone size: -
D gene: -
J gene: TRBJ2-1
V gene: TRBV24-1

CDR3 protein: CATSRDRDRGTGELFF
CDR3 DNA: TGTGCCACCAGCAGAGACCGGGACAGGGGGACCGGGGAGCTGTTTTTT
clone size: -
D gene: TRBD1
J gene: TRBJ2-2
V gene: TRBV15

CDR3 protein: CASNPSTGIYEQYF
CDR3 DNA: TGTGCCAGCAACCCATCGACAGGGATCTACGAGCAGTACTTC
clone size: -
D gene: TRBD1
J gene: TRBJ2-7
V gene: TRBV2

CDR3 protein: CASSWQNTRADTQYF
CDR3 DNA: TGTGCCAGCAGCTGGCAGAACACCCGAGCAGATACGCAGTATTTT
clone size: many
D gene: -
J gene: TRBJ2-3
V gene: TRBV6-1

CDR3 protein: CASSLMGGIGQETQYF
CDR3 DNA: TGTGCCAGCAGCCTAATGGGGGGAATTGGGCAAGAGACCCAGTACTTC
clone size: -
D gene: -
J gene: TRBJ2-5
V gene: TRBV7-2

CDR3 protein: CASSRTRDSLNYGYTF
CDR3 DNA: TGTGCCAGCAGCCGCACCCGGGACAGCTTAAACTATGGCTACACCTTC
clone size: -
D gene: TRBD1
J gene: TRBJ1-2
V gene: TRBV7-9

CDR3 protein: CASSFGRANEQYF
CDR3 DNA: TGTGCCAGCAGTTTTGGGAGGGCTAATGAGCAGTACTTC
clone size: -
D gene: TRBD2
J gene: TRBJ2-7
V gene: TRBV27

CDR3 protein: CASSWGGTTDTQYF
CDR3 DNA: TGTGCCAGCAGTTGGGGCGGAACCACAGATACGCAGTATTTT
clone size: many
D gene: -
J gene: TRBJ2-3
V gene: TRBV27

CDR3 protein: CSARQGAPRNEQFF
CDR3 DNA: TGCAGTGCTAGACAGGGGGCCCCTCGCAATGAGCAGTTCTTC
clone size: many
D gene: TRBD1
J gene: TRBJ2-1
V gene: TRBV20-1

CDR3 protein: CSAREGRDNEQFF
CDR3 DNA: TGCAGTGCTAGAGAGGGGCGGGACAATGAGCAGTTCTTC
clone size: few
D gene: -
J gene: TRBJ2-1
V gene: TRBV20-1

CDR3 protein: CAGLKVASGELFF
CDR3 DNA: TGTGCCGGCTTAAAGGTAGCCTCCGGGGAGCTGTTTTTT
clone size: many
D gene: -
J gene: TRBJ2-2
V gene: TRBV7-9

CDR3 protein: CASGPNRETQYF
CDR3 DNA: TGTGCTAGTGGGCCCAACAGGGAAACGCAGTATTTT
clone size: few
D gene: -
J gene: TRBJ2-3
V gene: TRBV12-5

CDR3 protein: CSARIAGAGELFF
CDR3 DNA: TGCAGTGCTAGAATTGCAGGGGCCGGGGAGCTGTTTTTT
clone size: -
D gene: -
J gene: TRBJ2-2
V gene: TRBV20-1

CDR3 protein: CSARDRYQETQYF
CDR3 DNA: TGCAGTGCTAGGGACAGGTACCAAGAGACCCAGTACTTC
clone size: many
D gene: TRBD1
J gene: TRBJ2-5
V gene: TRBV20-1

CDR3 protein: CASSLGGSGRTDTQYF
CDR3 DNA: TGCGCCAGCAGCTTGGGTGGTAGCGGCCGTACAGATACGCAGTATTTT
clone size: few
D gene: -
J gene: TRBJ2-3
V gene: TRBV5-1

CDR3 protein: CAISRDRGSEKLFF
CDR3 DNA: TGTGCCATCAGCCGGGACAGGGGGAGTGAAAAACTGTTTTTT
clone size: few
D gene: TRBD1
J gene: TRBJ1-4
V gene: TRBV10-3

CDR3 protein: CASSYPPNEKLFF
CDR3 DNA: TGTGCCAGCAGCTACCCCCCAAATGAAAAACTGTTTTTT
clone size: -
D gene: -
J gene: TRBJ1-4
V gene: TRBV7-6

CDR3 protein: CASSWAESYEQYF
CDR3 DNA: TGTGCCAGCTCCTGGGCAGAAAGTTACGAGCAGTACTTC
clone size: -
D gene: -
J gene: TRBJ2-7
V gene: TRBV27

CDR3 protein: CASSFYQGGTQYF
CDR3 DNA: TGTGCCAGCAGTTTCTATCAAGGGGGTACGCAGTATTTT
clone size: many
D gene: -
J gene: TRBJ2-3
V gene: TRBV27

CDR3 protein: CASSLGGAGGDEQYF
CDR3 DNA: TGTGCCAGCAGTTTGGGGGGAGCAGGGGGGGACGAGCAGTACTTC
clone size: few
D gene: -
J gene: TRBJ2-7
V gene: TRBV12-3/TRBV12-4

CDR3 protein: CASSTRLALIETQYF
CDR3 DNA: TGTGCCAGCAGTACCCGACTAGCTTTAATAGAGACCCAGTACTTC
clone size: many
D gene: TRBD2
J gene: TRBJ2-5
V gene: TRBV6-5

CDR3 protein: CASSSGVGELFF
CDR3 DNA: TGTGCTAGTTCGTCGGGGGTCGGGGAGCTGTTTTTT
clone size: few
D gene: -
J gene: TRBJ2-2
V gene: TRBV12-5

CDR3 protein: CSARVFSSYEQYF
CDR3 DNA: TGCAGTGCCCGCGTATTTAGCTCCTACGAGCAGTACTTC
clone size: few
D gene: -
J gene: TRBJ2-7
V gene: TRBV20-1

CDR3 protein: CASTPGQSSYEQYF
CDR3 DNA: TGTGCCAGTACCCCGGGACAGAGCTCCTACGAGCAGTACTTC
clone size: few
D gene: TRBD1
J gene: TRBJ2-7
V gene: TRBV19

CDR3 protein: CASSKHRGGIFSYEQYF
CDR3 DNA: TGTGCCAGCAGCAAACATCGGGGCGGGATCTTTTCCTACGAGCAGTACTTC
clone size: -
D gene: -
J gene: TRBJ2-7
V gene: TRBV21-1